This T cell receptor (beta chain) was observed in a study of T cell responses to AZD1222 COVID-19 vaccine. General study findings and limits: Among AZD1222 vaccinees, only 6 or 7 were seropositive at baseline. Unmutated variant regions reportedly attract nearly half of all spike-specific TCRs. Spike-specific TCR breadth and depth both grew after two AZD1222 doses.

This table comes from immunoSEQ multiplex PCR, and its TCRdb copy is limited to in-frame clones, with some not included. The table includes about 160,000 clones, approximately 88% detected once. Germline CDR1 SGHNT, CDR2 YYREEE (reference sequence). V lost 5 bases, J lost 2 bases, and 16 bases lay in between. The CDR3 is made up of 16 amino acids. Remarks on this clone: Its specificity is unknown.

The chain links TRBV5-4 to TRBJ1-4; TRBD1 might be the D (5 bases). This clonotype originated in an adult who received the AZD1222 COVID-19 vaccine. Sequences were derived from peripheral blood, sampled 28 days after the second AZD1222 dose. The CDR3 loop is CASSLWVGGTNEKLFF. The DNA of the CDR3 is TGTGCCAGCAGTTTATGGGTTGGGGGTACTAATGAAAAACTGTTTTTT.